This TCR beta chain was recovered during a study of shared clonotypes between healthy human individuals. Details on this clone: What it binds is not known.

Libraries were prepared by immunoSEQ multiplex PCR; TCRdb keeps only in-frame clonotypes and omits some of them. The sample carries about 2.1 million clones, around 93% recorded once. Findings and limits, study-wide: Shared across a handful of donors were roughly 4.7% of the naive CD4 clonotypes.

CDR3 length equals 15 residues. V gave up 3 bases and J gave up 0 bases, with 9 bases separating them. The germline V gene has CDR1 SEHNR and CDR2 FQNEAQ (reference sequence). Naive-designated CD8 cells lacked CD45RO, were positively enriched for CCR7, and omitted terminally differentiated effector memory CD45RA+ cells. Caucasian adults living in Nashville, Tennessee, provided all samples. J is TRBJ2-1 and V is TRBV7-9; no definite D call. The TCR sequence derives from a young man in good health. Some clones in this sample may be carry-over from other donors' samples. The source material was naive CD8+ T cells from PBMCs. DNA for the CDR3: TGTGCCAGCAGCTTTCCGGAGATCTCCTACAATGAGCAGTTCTTC. This codes for CASSFPEISYNEQFF.